This T cell receptor (beta chain) was sequenced during a study of blood T cells in healthy people across ages (dated by TCRdb to the mid-2010s). Background for the entire study: In model experiments, roughly one uniquely barcoded TCR beta cDNA molecule per two T cells was captured by template switching. The study measured age-related changes in TCR beta repertoire diversity using deep sequencing normalized with unique cDNA molecular identifiers. Donors were grouped into four age groups: young (average roughly 17 years), middle-aged (around 39), aged (about 60) and long-lived (roughly 80). Donors of different ages were randomly distributed across sequencing lanes to avoid experimental bias. The study analyzed two additional independent replicas of 1 million unique cDNA reads from the same blood draw for two donors, one aged 18 to 30 and one aged 80 or older. Study-level results and caveats: Donor CMV infection status was unknown, potentially confounding age-related changes in expanded clonotypes. The percentage of naive T cells measured by flow cytometry correlated strongly with observed TCR beta diversity. Estimates of total diversity based on one million sequenced T cells were considered lower bounds and underestimates. Compared with the aged group, more naive CD4+ T cells, fewer expanded clones and increased TCR diversity were shown by the long-lived group, suggesting age selection. Observed TCR beta diversity per million T cells fell roughly linearly with age, and a significant reduction was already apparent by age around 36. Because profiling used bulk unsorted PBMCs, naive and antigen-experienced compartments could not be compared conclusively.

Library creation used 5' RACE. Instrument used: Illumina HiSeq 2500. A second PCR of roughly 7 to 12 cycles was run with a J-beta primer mix and a sample-barcoded 5' primer. Each TCR beta cDNA molecule received a unique molecular identifier from a template-switch 5' adaptor carrying 12 random nucleotides. Each sample yielded at least 2.5 million CDR3-containing paired-end reads. The Mint cDNA synthesis kit, primed by a TRBC-specific oligonucleotide, was used to synthesize first-strand cDNA from all RNA. Following uracil-DNA glycosylase treatment, all cDNA underwent a first 18-cycle PCR with the universal primers M1SS and BC2_uni_R. The original pipeline was this. Normalization of each sample was performed by random selection of 1 million high-quality reads, each carrying a distinct molecular identifier. Reads with shared molecular identifiers were discarded instead of being binned into consensus sequences. MiTCR, with a Q25 quality threshold and the strictest error-elimination algorithm, was used for CDR3 identification, clonotype clustering and error correction. A nonparametric unseen species model using Euler transformation provided a lower-bound estimate of total TCR beta diversity. The public sequencing data were trimmed at Q25 with fastp and processed into clonotypes with MiXCR by TCRdb, which kept only in-frame beta chains. Entries are consolidated by CDR3 protein sequence, retaining the most common genes and DNA. Here the V and J calls rest on TCRdb's processing, not on the authors' analysis. The sample yields 1 million or so distinct CDR3 sequences; roughly 45% were counted once. Approximately 17% of the sample goes to the ten largest clones.

Note on this clonotype: Which antigen it targets is not known. No base qualities exist here, and no much larger clone lies one base off it.

Donors were a few dozen systemically healthy Caucasian individuals from Russia aged roughly 6 to 100 years. Each donor gave 8 to 10 milliliters of peripheral blood, drawn into EDTA-treated Vacutainer tubes. Ficoll-Paque density-gradient centrifugation was used to isolate PBMCs, with at least 7 million per sample. Total RNA was extracted from PBMCs with Trizol reagent, with at least 5.5 micrograms obtained per sample. For every donor, an aliquot of PBMCs went through flow cytometry to measure the percentages of naive CD45RAhigh/CD27high T cells. The germline ends are 10 bases apart after V is trimmed by 0 bases and J by 2 bases. From the cysteine up to the phenylalanine, the CDR3 has a length of 14 residues. CDR3 DNA only is kept here, 42 bases in frame from base 1. CDR1 and CDR2, per the germline V gene (reference sequence), are DFQATT and SNEGSKA.

This chain is built from TRBV20-1 and TRBJ2-5; the best D guess is TRBD2, with 6 bases matching. This receptor was taken from a woman in her fifties or sixties in good health. Sequenced: blood. The CDR3 has the sequence CSARELASQETQYF. The nucleotide sequence reads TGCAGTGCTAGAGAACTAGCCTCTCAAGAGACCCAGTACTTC.